This TCR beta chain was identified during a study of patients and donors after allogeneic stem cell transplantation. TCRdb re-called the RT-PCR reads through MiXCR, storing one row per CDR3 protein. Of approximately 410,000 distinct CDR3 sequences listed, roughly 16% are singletons. V lost 6 bases, J lost 10 bases, and 11 bases stayed unmatched. The germline CDR1 and CDR2 sequences are DFQATT and SNEGSKA (reference sequence). The CDR3 runs 13 residues. This clonotype was counted ten times or more. The clonotype comes from a human donor who was either an allogeneic HSCT recipient or a stem cell or donor lymphocyte infusion donor (not recorded which). It is not recorded whose cells these are; they may come from a transplant donor. The V gene is TRBV20-1, the J gene TRBJ2-5, with 10 bases identical to TRBD2. The specimen was blood, either unsorted or a sorted T cell fraction (not recorded which). CDR3 protein: CSAPSGGLRDQYF. The DNA of the CDR3 is TGCAGTGCCCCTAGCGGGGGCCTAAGGGACCAGTACTTC.